The rows below give T cell receptor beta chains drawn from one sample of a study of shared clonotypes between healthy human individuals. Method: immunoSEQ multiplex PCR; TCRdb's copy keeps in-frame clones and lacks some. The sample lists around 2.5 million clones, 93% seen once, with 0.36% in the top ten. The specimen sequenced was naive CD4+ T cells from PBMCs. These receptors all stem from a man aged 18 to 35 in good health. Some clones in this sample may be carry-over from other donors' samples. The CDR3 runs from the conserved cysteine through the conserved F or W. The D gene is left open where the match is weak. Only part of the rows carry a size: once, few, many, or a class if the clone is expanded.

NA | NA | TRBJ1-5 | TRBV18 | TGTGCCAGCTCACCTGATAACTCCCCTGGGCCCCAGCATTTT | CASSPDNSPGPQHF
TRBD2 | NA | TRBJ2-2 | TRBV5-1 | TGCGCCAGCAGCCCCTTAGCGGGGGTGGCCGGGGAGCTGTTTTTT | CASSPLAGVAGELFF
NA | NA | TRBJ2-2 | TRBV2 | TGTGCCAGCGGCCTACACCCCACCGGGGAGCTGTTTTTT | CASGLHPTGELFF
NA | NA | TRBJ1-2 | TRBV9 | TGTGCCAGCAGCGTAGCCGGACAGAACTATGGCTACACCTTC | CASSVAGQNYGYTF
NA | NA | TRBJ2-1 | TRBV5-4 | TGTGCCAGCAGCTTGCCAGGAATTCCCGTTAATGAGCAGTTCTTC | CASSLPGIPVNEQFF
TRBD2 | NA | TRBJ2-1 | TRBV28 | TGTGCCAGCGCTACTAGCGGGATTTTGTGGGAGCAGTTCTTC | CASATSGILWEQFF
NA | NA | TRBJ2-5 | TRBV15 | TGTGCCACCAGCAGAGTCCCTTGGGGGAAAGAGACCCAGTACTTC | CATSRVPWGKETQYF
NA | NA | TRBJ2-7 | TRBV28 | TGTGCCAGCAGTGCGGGACAGCCGCGGGAGCAGTACTTC | CASSAGQPREQYF
TRBD2 | NA | TRBJ2-1 | TRBV7-9 | TGTGCCAGCAGCTTTGATCCTAGCGGGAGGGCCAGTTCCTACAATGAGCAGTTCTTC | CASSFDPSGRASSYNEQFF
TRBD1 | NA | TRBJ2-3 | TRBV5-6 | TGTGCCAGCAGCTCCGGACAGGGGGCAGATACGCAGTATTTT | CASSSGQGADTQYF
NA | NA | TRBJ2-5 | TRBV18 | TGTGCCAGCTCACCACTGGTAGGAGAGACCCAGTACTTC | CASSPLVGETQYF
NA | NA | TRBJ1-2 | TRBV18 | TGTGCCAGCTCCCGAGCGGCAGACTATGGCTACACCTTC | CASSRAADYGYTF
NA | NA | TRBJ1-4 | TRBV28 | TGTGCCAGCGTTAGGGGGACTAATGAAAAACTGTTTTTT | CASVRGTNEKLFF
NA | NA | TRBJ2-1 | TRBV9 | TGTGCCAGCAGCGTCTCCCCAATCTACAATGAGCAGTTCTTC | CASSVSPIYNEQFF
TRBD2 | NA | TRBJ2-1 | TRBV14 | TGTGCCAGCAGCCAGGCTAGCGGGAGATACAATGAGCAGTTCTTC | CASSQASGRYNEQFF
TRBD1 | NA | TRBJ2-7 | TRBV5-4 | TGTGCCAGCAGCCCCCGGGACAGGTCGTCCTACGAGCAGTACTTC | CASSPRDRSSYEQYF
NA | NA | TRBJ2-7 | TRBV5-8 | TGTGCCAGCAGCTTCGACCCCGATGCTGCCAGGGTAGGTTTCTACGAGCAGTACTTC | CASSFDPDAARVGFYEQYF
NA | NA | TRBJ2-5 | TRBV7-8 | TGTGCCAGCAGCCCCCGCCAAGAGACCCAGTACTTC | CASSPRQETQYF
TRBD1 | once | TRBJ1-4 | TRBV2 | TGTGCCAGCAGTTCCTCCGGGACAGAGAATGAAAAACTGTTTTTT | CASSSSGTENEKLFF
TRBD1 | NA | TRBJ1-5 | TRBV6-6 | TGTGCCAGCAGCACCGGACAGGTTGTACAGCCCCAGCATTTT | CASSTGQVVQPQHF
NA | NA | TRBJ1-1 | TRBV4-1 | TGCGCCAGCAGCCAAGACCATTGGGGGAACACTGAAGCTTTCTTT | CASSQDHWGNTEAFF
TRBD2 | once | TRBJ2-1 | TRBV12-5 | TGTGCTAGTGGTTTGGGCGGGAGTCCCAACTACAATGAGCAGTTCTTC | CASGLGGSPNYNEQFF
NA | NA | TRBJ2-7 | TRBV10-3 | TGTGCCATCCAGGGGACTTCATCACCCTACGAGCAGTACTTC | CAIQGTSSPYEQYF